One and the same sample provided the 12 T cell receptor beta chains below, sequenced in a study of identifying expanded T cells in peripheral blood. Libraries were prepared by immunoSEQ multiplex PCR; TCRdb keeps only in-frame clonotypes and omits some of them. The table has roughly 63,000 clones, about four fifths seen once; the top ten hold approximately 19%. The sequenced material came from blood. These receptors originate from a person aged 18 to 70 in good health.

CDR3 region: CASSIVGTGAGFGGYTF. In DNA form, the CDR3 reads TGTGCCAGTAGTATAGTCGGGACAGGGGCTGGCTTTGGGGGCTACACCTTC. The chain is built from TRBV19 and TRBJ1-2; TRBD1 matches 10 bases. J gave up 8 bases and V 1 base, and 13 bases lay outside the gene matches. From germline, CDR1 is LNHDA and CDR2 SQIVND (reference sequence). The CDR3 runs to 17 residues.

This chain uses TRBV5-5 with TRBJ1-5, with 10 bases fitting TRBD1. With V trimmed by 0 bases and J by 1 base, 13 bases remained unmatched. The CDR3 contains 20 residues. Germline CDR1 reads SGHKS; CDR2 reads YYEKEE (reference sequence). CDR3 coding DNA: TGTGCCAGCAGCTTGGGTGTCAGAGGTGGGGGACAGGGGAGCAATCAGCCCCAGCATTTT. Translation gives CASSLGVRGGGQGSNQPQHF.

The chain recombines TRBV7-6 with TRBJ2-1; 13 positions agree with TRBD2. This CDR3 is built from 17 residues. J lost 0 bases, V lost 1 base, and 0 bases had no gene match. Germline lookup yields CDR1 SGHVS and CDR2 FNYEAQ. CDR3 region: CASSLGTSGSSYNEQFF. The CDR3 coding sequence is TGTGCCAGCAGCTTAGGGACTAGCGGGAGCTCCTACAATGAGCAGTTCTTC.

The chain recombines TRBV11-2 with TRBJ2-7, with D tentatively TRBD1 (6 bases). Germline V gene lookup returns CDR1 SGHAT and CDR2 FQNNGV. Trimming removed 5 bases from V and 3 bases from J, with 23 bases in between. This CDR3 is 17 amino acids long. CDR3 in amino acids: CASSPLSRTDKDYEQYF. The CDR3, as DNA: TGTGCCAGCAGCCCCCTGTCTAGGACAGATAAAGACTACGAGCAGTACTTC.

The rearrangement uses TRBV5-1 and TRBJ1-1; D uncertain. V was clipped by 0 bases and J by 4 bases, with 10 bases between them. CDR3 length: 14 residues. Germline lookup yields CDR1 SGHRS and CDR2 YFSETQ. CDR3 in DNA: TGCGCCAGCAGCTTGGGGGGATCGAGCACTGAAGCTTTCTTT. This sequence encodes CASSLGGSSTEAFF.

This clone was counted only a few times. The genes are TRBV19 and TRBJ2-7; tentatively, D is TRBD1 or TRBD2 (5 bases each). Germline V CDR1 and CDR2: LNHDA, SQIVND (reference sequence). The CDR3 extends over 15 amino acids. V lost 9 bases and J lost 4, with 22 bases in between. The CDR3 is CARRGTGYPRYEQYF. The CDR3 DNA follows: TGTGCCAGACGAGGGACGGGGTATCCAAGGTACGAGCAGTACTTC.

J is TRBJ1-4 and V is TRBV5-1, with 9 bases matching TRBD1. V was pared by 0 bases and J by 6 bases, with 0 bases of the junction left unmatched. Germline V lookup: CDR1 SGHRS, CDR2 YFSETQ. The CDR3 spans 14 residues. DNA for the CDR3: TGCGCCAGCAGCTTGGGGACAGGGGATGAAAAACTGTTTTTT. It codes for CASSLGTGDEKLFF.

This chain links TRBV6-5 with TRBJ2-3; 8 bases line up with TRBD2. Germline V CDR1 and CDR2: MNHEY, SVGAGI. CDR3 size: 15 residues. The V and J ends lost 6 bases and 0 bases, in that order; junction bases with no gene match: 5. The CDR3 DNA reads TGTGCCAGCAGGACGCGGGGGGCGAGCACAGATACGCAGTATTTT. It encodes CASRTRGASTDTQYF.

The J gene is TRBJ2-3, the V gene TRBV5-4, with 14 positions matching TRBD2. The CDR3 totals 16 residues. V shed 3 bases, J shed 8 bases, and the junction held 8 bases outside the gene matches. Germline CDR1 SGHNT, CDR2 YYREEE (reference sequence). In nucleotides, the CDR3 is TGTGCCAGCAGCTCTGAGGCCGGGACTAGCGGGAGTACGCAGTATTTT. The encoded protein is CASSSEAGTSGSTQYF. The full variable domain, rest sourced from reference TRBV5-4 and TRBJ2-3, is ETGVTQSPTHLIKTRGQQVTLRCSSQSGHNTVSWYQQALGQGPQFIFQYYREEENGRGNFPPRFSGLQFPNYSSELNVNALELDDSALYLCASSSEAGTSGSTQYFGPGTRLTVL.

CDR3 protein: CASSLALGTVKAFF. Written as DNA, the CDR3 is TGTGCCAGCAGCTTAGCGTTGGGGACCGTGAAGGCTTTCTTT. The V call is TRBV11-2, the J call TRBJ1-1; TRBD1 might be the D (5 bases). Between the trimmed V and J ends, which lost 1 base and 11 bases, there was a span of 17 bases. From germline, CDR1 is SGHAT and CDR2 FQNNGV. The CDR3 sequence is 14 residues long.

The chain joins TRBV27 to TRBJ2-7, with D possibly being TRBD1 (6 bases). The V gene's germline CDR1 is MNHEY and CDR2 SMNVEV (reference sequence). The CDR3 sequence is 14 residues long. Trimming shortened V by 6 bases and J by 2 bases, and 14 bases separated the two germline ends. The CDR3 sequence: CASSKGQQTYEQYF. The DNA for the CDR3 is TGTGCCAGCAGCAAAGGACAGCAAACCTACGAGCAGTACTTC.

V is TRBV5-1 and J is TRBJ2-3; 12 nucleotides agree with TRBD1. The CDR3 runs 15 residues. After removal of 3 bases from V and 5 bases from J, the junction contained 4 bases not matched to a gene. The germline V gene encodes CDR1 SGHRS and CDR2 YFSETQ. CDR3 in DNA: TGCGCCAGCAGCTCCCGGGACAGGGGGCGAGATACGCAGTATTTT. The encoded protein is CASSSRDRGRDTQYF.